Below, 24 T cell receptor beta chains from the same sample are listed, as sequenced in a study of blood T cell repertoires in COVID-19. The method was immunoSEQ multiplex PCR; TCRdb's version includes in-frame clones alone and lacks a portion of them. The sample holds over 200,000 clones; about 80% are singletons and the top ten take 1.8%. Source material: PBMCs or T cells enriched from blood (not recorded which). The receptors shown here come from a man in his sixties who had recovered from COVID-19.

This chain joins TRBV3-1 (or the pseudogene TRBV3-2) and TRBJ2-1; 8 bases line up with TRBD2. Unmatched junction bases numbered 5, after V lost 0 bases and J lost 4 bases. Germline V CDR1 and CDR2: LGHDT, YNNKEL (reference sequence). CDR3 size: 16 residues. The CDR3 is CASSQDWRGAYNEQFF. The CDR3 DNA sequence: TGTGCCAGCAGCCAAGACTGGCGGGGGGCGTACAATGAGCAGTTCTTC.

The V call is TRBV9, the J call TRBJ2-2; 7 bases match TRBD1. The CDR3 loop spans 15 amino acids. J gave up 5 bases and V 4 bases, and 8 bases lay outside the gene matches. Germline V gene sequence: CDR1 SGDLS, CDR2 YYNGEE. The CDR3 bases are TGTGCCAGCAGCCTCTTACAGGGGTATACCGGGGAGCTGTTTTTT. It specifies CASSLLQGYTGELFF.

This chain links TRBV27 with TRBJ2-5; 15 bases are shared with TRBD2. The V gene end was trimmed by 5 bases and the J gene end by 7 bases; junction bases not matched to a gene: 5. The CDR3 sequence is 15 residues long. CDR1 is MNHEY and CDR2 is SMNVEV in the germline V gene (reference sequence). The CDR3 is CASSPRTSGGVTQYF. The CDR3 nucleotides are TGTGCCAGCAGTCCCCGGACTAGCGGGGGGGTGACCCAGTACTTC.

The chain employs TRBV15 and TRBJ1-5; maybe TRBD1 (5 bases). Per germline, CDR1 LNHNV and CDR2 YYDKDF (reference sequence). The CDR3 totals 13 residues. V lost 5 bases, J lost 2 bases, and 7 bases lay in between. In nucleotides, the CDR3 is TGTGCCACCAGCGGGGGGGGCAATCAGCCCCAGCATTTT. Protein: CATSGGGNQPQHF.

The chain uses TRBV6-5 and TRBJ1-5; 10 nucleotides match TRBD1. This CDR3 is built from 15 residues. J lost 7 bases, V lost 6 bases, and 9 bases had no gene match. From germline, CDR1 is MNHEY and CDR2 SVGAGI. The CDR3 loop reads CASRRGTGENQPQHF. The CDR3 DNA follows: TGTGCCAGCAGACGCGGGACAGGGGAAAACCAGCCCCAGCATTTT.

This sequence joins TRBV4-3 and TRBJ1-1; no clear D gene. CDR1 and CDR2 (germline): LGHNA, YSLEER. The V end was cut by 1 base, the J end by 4 bases, with 7 bases between. The CDR3 covers 13 residues. CDR3 residues: CASSQGRGTEAFF. CDR3 DNA: TGCGCCAGCAGCCAAGGGCGGGGCACTGAAGCTTTCTTT.

The genes are TRBV5-1 and TRBJ2-5; D not certain. The CDR3 has 14 amino acids. Germline V gene sequence: CDR1 SGHRS, CDR2 YFSETQ. V gave up 0 bases and J gave up 2 bases, with 8 bases separating them. The CDR3 region has the DNA TGCGCCAGCAGCTTGGCTCTGAGACAAGAGACCCAGTACTTC. Residues: CASSLALRQETQYF.

The chain employs TRBV10-2 and TRBJ1-2, with a weak D call TRBD1 (5 bases). Germline CDR1 is WSHSY and CDR2 is SAAADI. This CDR3 comprises 12 residues. Trimming pared 8 bases from V and 6 bases from J, leaving 13 bases between. In nucleotides, the CDR3 is TGCGCCAGCGGTCGGGAGGGGAATGGCTACACCTTC. Amino acid sequence: CASGREGNGYTF.

This clone appeared a single time. The chain combines TRBV7-4 with TRBJ1-3; D perhaps matches TRBD1 (5 bases). CDR1 is SGHVT, CDR2 SQSDAQ, per germline. The CDR3 length is 15 residues. Trimming pared 5 bases from V and 0 bases from J, leaving 11 bases between. The CDR3 region is CASSPDTISGNTIYF. The DNA for the CDR3 is TGTGCCAGCAGCCCGGACACGATCTCTGGAAACACCATATATTTT.

The chain recombines TRBV7-9 with TRBJ1-6, with 8 bases matching TRBD1. Germline lookup yields CDR1 SEHNR and CDR2 FQNEAQ (reference sequence). After removal of 5 bases from V and 4 bases from J, the junction contained 7 bases not matched to a gene. The CDR3 sequence is 16 residues long. The CDR3 protein is CASSPPGDRYNSPLHF. The CDR3 DNA reads as TGTGCCAGCAGCCCACCTGGGGACAGGTATAATTCACCCCTCCACTTT.

As concerns this clone: This sample includes further DNA sequences coding for the same CDR3. This rearrangement joins TRBV12-3 or TRBV12-4 to TRBJ1-1, with D hard to call. CDR3 length: 13 amino acids. Trimming left V 2 bases short and J 4 bases short, with 8 bases between. In DNA, the CDR3 is TGTGCCAGCAGTTTACAAGGGAGCACTGAAGCTTTCTTT. Protein product: CASSLQGSTEAFF.

This clone has only one observation. The rearrangement joins TRBV5-1 to TRBJ2-3; maybe TRBD2 (6 bases). Germline V gives CDR1 SGHRS, CDR2 YFSETQ. The CDR3 consists of 15 residues. V lost 4 bases to trimming and J lost 0 bases, with 12 bases between them. The CDR3 DNA reads as TGCGCCAGCAGCGAGCCTCGGGGGAGCACAGATACGCAGTATTTT. Translated: CASSEPRGSTDTQYF.

The rearrangement joins TRBV11-2 to TRBJ1-3, with D possibly being TRBD1 (5 bases). Germline CDR1 and CDR2: SGHAT and FQNNGV. V lost 5 bases and J 2 bases, leaving 13 bases between the germline ends. The CDR3 consists of 15 residues. CDR3 protein: CASSRGESAGNTIYF. CDR3 coding DNA: TGTGCCAGCAGCCGGGGGGAATCAGCTGGAAACACCATATATTTT.

The rearrangement links TRBV12-3 or TRBV12-4 to TRBJ1-2, with TRBD1 as a possible D gene (6 bases). The CDR3 has 13 residues. The V end lost 7 bases, the J end lost 7 bases, and 16 bases lay between the germline ends. CDR3 amino acids: CASIRVGAGGYTF. The CDR3 DNA reads TGTGCCAGCATCCGGGTGGGGGCCGGTGGCTACACCTTC.

The rearrangement joins TRBV30 to TRBJ1-3; D is ambiguous. The CDR3 contains 13 residues. V lost 0 bases and J lost 0, with 3 bases in between. The V gene's germline CDR1 is GTSNPN and CDR2 SVGIG (reference sequence). The CDR3: CAWSVYSGNTIYF. The CDR3 DNA reads as TGTGCCTGGAGTGTATACTCTGGAAACACCATATATTTT.

J is TRBJ1-1 and V is TRBV9; the D is unclear. Looked up from germline, CDR1 is SGDLS and CDR2 is YYNGEE. This CDR3 contains 14 residues. Trimming cost V 0 bases and J 6 bases, with 12 bases left between them. CDR3 protein: CASSVEPQRAEAFF. The CDR3 DNA follows: TGTGCCAGCAGCGTAGAACCACAACGGGCTGAAGCTTTCTTT. Variable domain in full (rest from reference TRBV9 and TRBJ1-1): DSGVTQTPKHLITATGQRVTLRCSPRSGDLSVYWYQQSLDQGLQFLIQYYNGEERAKGNILERFSAQQFPDLHSELNLSSLELGDSALYFCASSVEPQRAEAFFGQGTRLTVV.

This clone occurred a few times. The chain recombines TRBV3-1 (or the pseudogene TRBV3-2) with TRBJ1-5; D uncertain. This CDR3 has 15 amino acids. The germline V gene has CDR1 LGHDT and CDR2 YNNKEL (reference sequence). V dropped 2 bases and J dropped 1 base, with 9 bases sitting between them. The CDR3 DNA follows: TGTGCCAGCAGCCAAACTTCACAGAGCAATCAGCCCCAGCATTTT. Translating it yields CASSQTSQSNQPQHF.

CDR3 coding DNA: TGTGCTAGTGGTTCACAGGGGAGATCGGGAGGCTACACCTTC. Translation: CASGSQGRSGGYTF. V gene TRBV12-5 combines with J gene TRBJ1-2, with 7 bases lining up with TRBD1. CDR3 length: 14 residues. Germline V gives CDR1 LGHNT, CDR2 FRNRAP. V lost 4 bases to trimming and J lost 8 bases; unmatched junction nucleotides: 10.

This chain links TRBV7-2 with TRBJ2-7; weak D call: TRBD1 (5 bases). V dropped 2 bases and J dropped 6 bases, with 14 bases sitting between them. This CDR3 comprises 14 residues. From germline, CDR1 is SGHTA and CDR2 FQGNSA. The CDR3 DNA sequence: TGTGCCAGCAGCTTAAACCAGGGTAGTGGCGAGCAGTACTTC. Encoded protein: CASSLNQGSGEQYF.

This clone came up once. Different DNA sequences within this sample yield the same CDR3. The chain joins TRBV5-5 to TRBJ2-7, with TRBD1 as a possible D gene (6 bases). The germline CDR1 and CDR2 sequences are SGHKS and YYEKEE (reference sequence). Trimming shortened V by 7 bases and J by 2 bases, and 7 bases separated the two germline ends. CDR3 length: 11 amino acids. The CDR3, as DNA: TGTGCCAGCGAGGGGGCCTACGAGCAGTACTTC. Translation gives CASEGAYEQYF. Full variable domain (outside the CDR3, taken from reference TRBV5-5 and TRBJ2-7): DAGVTQSPTHLIKTRGQQVTLRCSPISGHKSVSWYQQVLGQGPQFIFQYYEKEERGRGNFPDRFSARQFPNYSSELNVNALLLGDSALYLCASEGAYEQYFGPGTRLTVT.

The rearrangement links TRBV9 to TRBJ1-1; D perhaps matches TRBD1 (6 bases). Germline CDR1 reads SGDLS; CDR2 reads YYNGEE. The CDR3 is 14 amino acids. V was clipped by 4 bases and J by 0 bases, with 10 bases between them. In nucleotides, the CDR3 is TGTGCCAGCAGCTTGGGACATATGAACACTGAAGCTTTCTTT. It specifies CASSLGHMNTEAFF.

The sample holds a few counts of this clone. The rearrangement uses TRBV13 and TRBJ1-1; a weak D match, TRBD1 (6 bases). V was trimmed by 2 bases and J by 11 bases, leaving 18 bases between them. Germline lookup yields CDR1 PRHDT and CDR2 FYEKMQ (reference sequence). This CDR3 comprises 14 residues. The CDR3 nucleotides read TGTGCCAGCAGCTTATTTTTTGGGGGCAAGGGGGCTTTCTTT. This gives the protein CASSLFFGGKGAFF.

This rearrangement joins TRBV30 to TRBJ1-6; 9 bases agree with TRBD1. Losses at the gene ends were 6 bases for V and 6 bases for J; bases not matched to a gene: 3. This CDR3 spans 13 amino acids. Germline CDR1 and CDR2: GTSNPN and SVGIG (reference sequence). The CDR3 spells CACRQGGNSPLHF. In DNA form, the CDR3 reads TGTGCCTGCAGACAGGGGGGTAATTCACCCCTCCACTTT.

The chain recombines TRBV5-1 with TRBJ2-1; no firm D call. The ends were cut back, 0 bases at V and 4 bases at J, with 8 bases in the middle. The CDR3 runs to 14 residues. Germline CDR1 and CDR2: SGHRS and YFSETQ. CDR3 nucleotide sequence: TGCGCCAGCAGCTTGGCTCTCCAGTACAATGAGCAGTTCTTC. Amino acid sequence: CASSLALQYNEQFF.